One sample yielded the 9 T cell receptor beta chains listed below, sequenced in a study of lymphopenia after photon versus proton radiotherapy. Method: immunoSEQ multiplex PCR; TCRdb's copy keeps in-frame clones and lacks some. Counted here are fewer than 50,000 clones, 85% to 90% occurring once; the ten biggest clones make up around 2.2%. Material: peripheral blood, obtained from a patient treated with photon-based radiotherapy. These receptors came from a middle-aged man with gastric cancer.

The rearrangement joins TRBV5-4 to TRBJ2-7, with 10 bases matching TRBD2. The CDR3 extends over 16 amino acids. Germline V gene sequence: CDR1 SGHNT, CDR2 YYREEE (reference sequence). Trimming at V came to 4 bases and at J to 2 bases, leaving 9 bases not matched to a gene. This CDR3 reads CASSLVAGGSPYEQYF. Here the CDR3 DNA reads TGTGCCAGCAGCCTCGTAGCGGGGGGCTCCCCCTACGAGCAGTACTTC.

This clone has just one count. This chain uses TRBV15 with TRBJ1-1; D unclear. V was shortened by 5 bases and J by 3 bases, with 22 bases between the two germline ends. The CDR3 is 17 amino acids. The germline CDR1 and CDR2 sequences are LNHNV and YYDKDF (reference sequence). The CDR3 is CATSGFFSTLVHTEAFF. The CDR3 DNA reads TGTGCCACCAGCGGATTCTTCTCGACACTTGTTCACACTGAAGCTTTCTTT. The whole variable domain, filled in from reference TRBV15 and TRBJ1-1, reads DAMVIQNPRYQVTQFGKPVTLSCSQTLNHNVMYWYQQKSSQAPKLLFHYYDKDFNNEADTPDNFQSRRPNTSFCFLDIRSPGLGDTAMYLCATSGFFSTLVHTEAFFGQGTRLTVV.

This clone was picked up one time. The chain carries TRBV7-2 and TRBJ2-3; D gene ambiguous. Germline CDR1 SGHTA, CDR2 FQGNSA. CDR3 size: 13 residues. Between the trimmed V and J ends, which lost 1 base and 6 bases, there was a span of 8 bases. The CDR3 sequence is CASSLEPADTQYF. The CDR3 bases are TGTGCCAGCAGCTTAGAGCCCGCGGATACGCAGTATTTT.

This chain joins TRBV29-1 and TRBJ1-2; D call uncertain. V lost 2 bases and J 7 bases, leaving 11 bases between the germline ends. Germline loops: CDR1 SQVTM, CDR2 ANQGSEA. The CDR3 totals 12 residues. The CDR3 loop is CSVESSPSGYTF. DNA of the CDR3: TGCAGCGTTGAAAGCAGCCCGAGTGGCTACACCTTC.

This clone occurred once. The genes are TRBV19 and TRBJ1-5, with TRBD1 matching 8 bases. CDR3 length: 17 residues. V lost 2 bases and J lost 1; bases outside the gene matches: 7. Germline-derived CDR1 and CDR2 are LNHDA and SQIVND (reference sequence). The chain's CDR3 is CASSIKLTGVSNQPQHF. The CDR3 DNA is TGTGCCAGTAGTATAAAATTGACAGGGGTAAGCAATCAGCCCCAGCATTTT.

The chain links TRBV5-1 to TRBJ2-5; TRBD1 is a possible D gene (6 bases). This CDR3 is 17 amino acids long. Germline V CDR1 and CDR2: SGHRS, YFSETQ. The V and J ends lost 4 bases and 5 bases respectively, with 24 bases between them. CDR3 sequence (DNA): TGCGCCAGCAGCCAGGCGGGTCAGGGGACCCGGAAGGAGACCCAGTACTTC. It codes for CASSQAGQGTRKETQYF.

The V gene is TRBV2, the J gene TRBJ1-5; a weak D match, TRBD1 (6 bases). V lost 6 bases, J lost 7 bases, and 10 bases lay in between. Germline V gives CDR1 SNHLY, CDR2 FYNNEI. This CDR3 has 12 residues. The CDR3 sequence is CASSRDNQPQHF. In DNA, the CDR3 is TGTGCCAGCAGCCGGGACAACCAGCCCCAGCATTTT.

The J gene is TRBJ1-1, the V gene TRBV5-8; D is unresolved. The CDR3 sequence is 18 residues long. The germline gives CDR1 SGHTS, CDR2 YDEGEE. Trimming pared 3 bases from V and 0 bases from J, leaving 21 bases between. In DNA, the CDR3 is TGTGCCAGCAGCTGGGTGGGTAGCCGTCCCTACATGAACACTGAAGCTTTCTTT. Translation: CASSWVGSRPYMNTEAFF.

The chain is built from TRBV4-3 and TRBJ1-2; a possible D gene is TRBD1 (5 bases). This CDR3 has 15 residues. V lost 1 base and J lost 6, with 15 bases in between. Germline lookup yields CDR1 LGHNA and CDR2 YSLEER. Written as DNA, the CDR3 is TGCGCCAGCAGCCAAGGGCTGGAGCAGGGCAATGGCTACACCTTC. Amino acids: CASSQGLEQGNGYTF.